Detailed here is one TCR beta chain. This sample is drawn from a study of blood T cell repertoires in COVID-19. The CDR3 loop spans 14 amino acids. The germline V gene encodes CDR1 SGDLS and CDR2 YYNGEE. After removal of 0 bases from V and 4 bases from J, the junction contained 4 bases not matched to a gene. Measured with immunoSEQ multiplex PCR; TCRdb has only the in-frame clones, and not every one. The data hold some 180,000 clones, with 90% observed a single time. The TCR was taken from a man in his fifties or sixties with acute or convalescent COVID-19. Material for sequencing was peripheral blood. V and J are TRBV9 and TRBJ2-7; 7 bases align to TRBD2. The CDR3 sequence: CASSVEAAGYEQYF. The CDR3 region has the DNA TGTGCCAGCAGCGTAGAAGCAGCGGGGTACGAGCAGTACTTC. The entire variable domain, with the rest obtained from reference TRBV9 and TRBJ2-7, is as follows: DSGVTQTPKHLITATGQRVTLRCSPRSGDLSVYWYQQSLDQGLQFLIQYYNGEERAKGNILERFSAQQFPDLHSELNLSSLELGDSALYFCASSVEAAGYEQYFGPGTRLTVT.